This record concerns one T cell receptor (beta chain) sequence. This record comes from a study of identical twins. TCRdb recomputed calls from the 5' RACE reads with MiXCR, one row per CDR3 protein. The sample lists more than 1.5 million distinct CDR3 sequences, about 32% occurring once. The receptor was isolated from a newborn girl in good health. Sequencing input: cord blood.

CDR3 nucleotide sequence: TGTGCCAGCATGGCCCTAGGCACTGAAGCTTTCTTT. The encoded protein is CASMALGTEAFF. The chain has TRBV3-1 and TRBJ1-1; D call uncertain. Germline CDR1 is LGHDT and CDR2 is YNNKEL (reference sequence). This CDR3 comprises 12 residues. The ends were cut back, 7 bases at V and 4 bases at J, with 10 bases in the middle.